The present T cell receptor (beta chain) was sequenced within a study of T-cell memory formation after mild COVID-19. This clonotype was seen a handful of times. Its specificity is not known. Study results and caveats: Later expanders leaned toward CD4+, whereas clones contracting from day 15 to 85 were balanced CD4/CD8. Most CD4+ clones that shrank were in CM and EM, while CD8+ ones turned up in EMRA.

Researchers used 5'RACE with constant-segment primers to make TCR alpha and TCR beta cDNA libraries that carry sample barcodes and UMIs. Each CDR3 protein is one row after TCRdb ran MiXCR on the 5' RACE reads. This table holds around 200,000 distinct CDR3 sequences, about a fifth found once. Trimming stripped 4 bases from V and 3 bases from J, with 12 bases between. Germline V gives CDR1 PRHDT, CDR2 FYEKMQ (reference sequence). The CDR3 has 14 amino acids. The sequence derives from an adult woman who had mild COVID-19 (a few samples of this study predate the infection). Cell type and time point are not known. V is TRBV13 and J is TRBJ1-2, with D maybe TRBD1 (5 bases). The sequenced material came from PBMCs or a T cell subset sorted from them (not recorded which). CDR3: CASSSSGPDYGYTF. In nucleotides, the CDR3 is TGTGCCAGCAGCTCATCGGGACCCGACTATGGCTACACCTTC.